This T cell receptor (beta chain) appears in the sequencing data of a study of blood T cells in healthy people across ages. RNA extraction gave at least 5.5 micrograms of total RNA per sample. A sample-barcoded 5' primer and a J-beta primer mix were used in a second PCR of roughly 7 to 11 cycles. TCRdb re-called the 5' RACE reads with MiXCR, one entry per CDR3 protein. The sample gives roughly 800,000 distinct CDR3 sequences, approximately 55% of which show up once; approximately 40% is in the top ten. Regarding the study as a whole: Underestimates were what the diversity estimates from one million T cells were considered to be.

V dropped 5 bases and J dropped 7; count of bases not matched to a gene: 22. This CDR3 contains 19 residues. This clonotype was counted a single time. Its specificity is unknown. The sample consisted of blood. The V and J genes are TRBV12-3 or TRBV12-4 and TRBJ1-4, with 7 bases matching TRBD1. The source of this sequence is a man at least 80 years old in good health. The CDR3 nucleotides are TGTGCCAGCAGTCATTTCCGGGACAGTGCTTCGCGAGGGTCTGAAAAACTGTTTTTT. Amino acid sequence: CASSHFRDSASRGSEKLFF.